This T cell receptor beta chain is from a study of shared clonotypes between healthy human individuals (dated by TCRdb to 2020 to 2022). About the investigation overall: Two women and a few men aged 18 to 49 years were included in the cohort. Per donor, three plates each were used for CD4 naive and CD4 memory, two for CD8 naive, and one for CD8 memory. The study deeply sequenced blood TCR repertoires of about five healthy adults to estimate repertoire size and the extent of clonotype sharing between individuals. Libraries were prepared and TCR repertoires were sequenced by different laboratories using diverse techniques, in order to increase sequencing depth and limit assay-specific biases. Per donor, leukapheresis produced somewhere between about 0.85 and 9.5 billion PBMCs. Paper-wide results and their limitations: Sampling was restricted to blood, and TCR repertoires in tissue are likely to differ from TCR repertoires in blood. Pairwise subsampling indicated that sequencing depth was expected to affect the degree of clonotype sharing among donors. Because the study included a small number of donors, the genetic and exposure-history diversity represented was limited. Compared with non-shared clonotypes, clonotypes shared by all four sorted-subset donors had higher generation probabilities. Naive subsets generally had larger estimated clonotype richness than memory subsets. Even with the large sequencing depth, rarefaction of the sorted-subset datasets indicated that sequencing was incomplete. Roughly 5% of naive CD4, 3.5% of naive CD8, 2.3% of memory CD4, and 0.4% of memory CD8 clonotypes were shared across a few donors.

Using the deep immunoSEQ assay, multiplex PCR amplified TCR CDR3 regions from genomic DNA. Genomic DNA extracted from each cell subset was distributed evenly over all wells of several immunoSEQ 96-well plates, and each plate served as one replicate. For sorted subsets, roughly 200 ng of genomic DNA, equivalent to 25,000 to 30,000 T cell genomes, went into each replicate PCR. The purified libraries were quantified using a Qubit 3.0 fluorometer, sized with a Bioanalyzer 2100, and then quantified again using the KAPA Library Quantification kit. Every immunoSEQ 96-well plate was sequenced on a dedicated single-read 150-cycle Illumina NextSeq 550 flow cell. On the authors' methods: The immunoSEQ output contained only junctional sequences without quality scores, so filtering could not match that applied to full-length reads. To assign V/J genes and CDR3, sequences were annotated against IMGT germline references using PyIR, a Python wrapper for IgBLAST v1.9. Reads with weak V/J assignments (E-value above 1e-6), missing CDR3, stop codons, out-of-frame junctions, or ambiguous translated residues were removed. V3J clonotypes were defined as sequences sharing the same inferred V gene, J gene, and CDR3 amino acid sequence. Percentage overlap between repertoires was computed as shared unique clonotypes divided by the size of the smaller repertoire. Three approaches were used to assess repertoire richness: RTK rarefaction, the Chao1 estimator, and Recon v2.1 estimates of unobserved clonotypes. Generation probabilities were computed with OLGA for all TCRbeta clonotypes obtained by the gDNA method from a few donors. TCRdb carries this immuneACCESS record with in-frame sequences only. Its versions omit some clonotypes, under half of them owing to an unresolved V gene in the studies checked, with the rest unexplained. V and J calls and clone size are given by that table; D and trimming were obtained from the DNA. The sample table shows approximately 940,000 clones, and approximately 80% are seen once. Together, the top ten hold roughly 1.5% of the sample.

The CDR3 runs 16 residues from the cysteine to the phenylalanine. The CDR3 DNA has 48 bases and is translated from base 1. CDR1 ENHRY and CDR2 SYGVKD were looked up in the germline V gene. Relative to germline, V is 6 bases shorter and J is 1 base shorter, with 15 bases between their ends. Healthy HIV-negative adults with no recently reported acute infections or vaccinations were included as donors. Every donor was a Caucasian adult living in Nashville, Tennessee, USA. CD4+ T cells were enriched by magnetic negative selection; naive cells were then positively selected on CD45RA, and the negative fraction formed the memory subset. After blood collection by leukapheresis, PBMCs were isolated using Ficoll-Histopaque density gradient centrifugation and then cryopreserved in the vapor phase of liquid nitrogen. Purity and quantity of every magnetically sorted T cell population were checked by analytical flow cytometry. From each sorted fraction, genomic DNA was isolated and quantified by UV absorbance on a Nanodrop 2000c.

This clone was counted between two and nine times. Its antigen specificity is not known. Base qualities are not recorded, but no much larger clone differs from it by a single base. This sequence originates from a man aged 18 to 30 in good health. Here the chain combines TRBV10-3 and TRBJ2-2; there is no confident call for the D gene. Sequencing input: memory CD4+ T cells sorted from blood. The sample's cell subset or site, from its label and the paper: CD45RA-negative fraction. The CDR3 reads as follows: CAIRDGRSGNTGELFF. Here is the DNA: TGTGCCATCAGGGACGGACGATCCGGGAACACCGGGGAGCTGTTTTTT.